One sample yielded the 15 T cell receptor beta chains listed below, sequenced in a study of Graves' ophthalmopathy and Graves' hyperthyroidism. RNA transcripts provided the template for amplifying TCR beta CDR3 regions. Scientists carried out first-round RT-PCR using HTBI primers and then a second-round multiplex PCR. One entry per CDR3 protein, called by TCRdb with MiXCR from the multiplex PCR reads. The table lists about 1.2 million distinct CDR3 sequences, approximately 35% of them singletons. Sequencing used peripheral blood or thyroid tissue (not recorded which). The receptors originated from an adult man with Graves' hyperthyroidism.

This clonotype was counted a few times. The CDR3 region has the DNA TGTGCCAGCAGGGGGTCCTATAGCAATCAGCCCCAGCATTTT. Its translation is CASRGSYSNQPQHF. V gene TRBV10-3 combines with J gene TRBJ1-5; 7 nucleotides align to TRBD1. The V and J ends lost 10 bases and 0 bases, in that order; junction bases with no gene match: 6. Germline lookup yields CDR1 ENHRY and CDR2 SYGVKD. The CDR3 sequence is 14 residues long.

This clonotype was recorded many times. The V call is TRBV20-1, the J call TRBJ1-6; no definite D call. Germline CDR1 DFQATT, CDR2 SNEGSKA (reference sequence). The CDR3 contains 15 residues. Trimming cost V 0 bases and J 8 bases, with 14 bases left between them. CDR3 region: CSAREAGGRDSPLHF. Here the CDR3 DNA reads TGCAGTGCTAGAGAGGCGGGCGGAAGAGATTCACCCCTCCACTTT.

This clonotype has a single count. Just one base apart from a much larger clone, this may be a read error. V and J are TRBV9 and TRBJ1-4; D may be TRBD1 (6 bases). The germline V gene has CDR1 SGDLS and CDR2 YYNGEE. This CDR3 comprises 15 residues. The CDR3, as DNA: TGTGCCAGCAGCGCGGAAGACAGGTGGAATGGAAAACTGTTTTTT. Translated, it gives CASSAEDRWNGKLFF.

The chain joins TRBV11-2 to TRBJ2-5, with D possibly being TRBD2 (6 bases). Germline values: CDR1 SGHAT, CDR2 FQNNGV. V lost 2 bases, J lost 0 bases, and 16 bases lay in between. The CDR3 spans 17 residues. CDR3 sequence reads: CASSLIRDSKYQETQYF. The CDR3 DNA follows: TGTGCCAGCAGCTTAATCCGGGACTCAAAGTACCAAGAGACCCAGTACTTC.

This clonotype was counted many times. V gene TRBV20-1 combines with J gene TRBJ2-6; TRBD2 matches 11 bases. V lost 6 bases and J lost 0; bases outside the gene matches: 10. The germline CDR1 and CDR2 sequences are DFQATT and SNEGSKA (reference sequence). The CDR3 sequence is 18 residues long. CDR3 residues: CSARLAGGPISGANVLTF. Written as DNA, the CDR3 is TGCAGTGCCAGATTAGCGGGAGGGCCCATCTCTGGGGCCAACGTCCTGACTTTC.

The chain is built from TRBV5-4 and TRBJ1-6; TRBD1 matches 9 bases. The germline CDR1 and CDR2 sequences are SGHNT and YYREEE (reference sequence). Losses at the gene ends were 4 bases for V and 8 bases for J; bases not matched to a gene: 4. The CDR3 is made up of 14 amino acids. The DNA of the CDR3 is TGTGCCAGCAGCAAGCGACAGGGGGATTCACCCCTCCACTTT. It codes for CASSKRQGDSPLHF.

The rearrangement uses TRBV20-1 and TRBJ2-7; 8 bases map to TRBD1. With 2 bases clipped from V and 8 bases from J, the junction kept 2 bases outside the gene matches. Germline-derived CDR1 and CDR2 are DFQATT and SNEGSKA (reference sequence). The CDR3 totals 11 residues. As DNA, the CDR3 is TGCAGTGCTAGACAGGGGGCCAAGCAGTACTTC. It translates to CSARQGAKQYF.

The table lists this clonotype with many counts. The gene calls are TRBV7-9 and TRBJ1-1; possible D gene TRBD1, 5 bases. The CDR3 runs to 13 residues. Germline V gives CDR1 SEHNR, CDR2 FQNEAQ (reference sequence). Trimming removed 10 bases at V and 5 bases at J, with 17 bases between. The CDR3 DNA sequence: TGTGCCACTTATCAGGGACGTTGGACTGAAGCTTTCTTT. Encoded protein: CATYQGRWTEAFF.

This clonotype was found many times. The chain links TRBV29-1 to TRBJ1-1; 9 bases are shared with TRBD1. The V gene's germline CDR1 is SQVTM and CDR2 ANQGSEA. Trimming took 7 bases from V and 0 from J; bases not matched to a gene: 9. This CDR3 region has 15 residues. This chain's CDR3 is CSADPGTGMNTEAFF. CDR3 bases: TGCAGCGCCGATCCCGGGACAGGGATGAACACTGAAGCTTTCTTT.

The CDR3 bases are TGTGCCAGCAGTTACGTCGGGGAACTTAATCAGCCCCAGCATTTT. Protein sequence: CASSYVGELNQPQHF. The chain links TRBV6-5 to TRBJ1-5; no firm D call. Germline V CDR1 and CDR2: MNHEY, SVGAGI. This CDR3 has 15 residues. Deletions cut 2 bases from V and 4 bases from J, with 12 bases between.

V gene TRBV5-1 combines with J gene TRBJ1-2, with 7 positions matching TRBD1. The CDR3 spans 13 residues. CDR1 and CDR2 from the germline V gene are SGHRS and YFSETQ. V lost 2 bases, J lost 8 bases, and 6 bases stayed unmatched. This CDR3 is CASSLTGADGYTF. The CDR3 DNA follows: TGCGCCAGCAGCTTAACAGGGGCTGACGGCTACACCTTC.

This clonotype showed up many times. V usage is TRBV5-1 and J usage is TRBJ2-5; 8 bases are shared with TRBD2. The CDR3 loop spans 18 amino acids. V gave up 1 base and J gave up 1 base; unmatched junction bases: 12. Per germline, CDR1 SGHRS and CDR2 YFSETQ. The CDR3 here is CASSLSMRTSRIQETQYF. The CDR3 nucleotides read TGCGCCAGCAGCTTGTCCATGAGGACTAGCAGAATCCAAGAGACCCAGTACTTC.

This clonotype has just a few counts. The CDR3 loop reads CASSRGSGRMDEQYF. CDR3 in DNA: TGTGCCAGCAGCCGGGGCAGCGGGAGAATGGACGAGCAGTACTTC. The V and J genes are TRBV9 and TRBJ2-7, with 8 positions matching TRBD2. Germline V gives CDR1 SGDLS, CDR2 YYNGEE. The V gene end was trimmed by 4 bases and the J gene end by 5 bases; junction bases not matched to a gene: 11. The CDR3 sequence is 15 residues long.

This clonotype was detected many times. The chain employs TRBV19 and TRBJ2-6, with no clear D. V was cut by 0 bases and J by 4 bases, with 13 bases left in between. The CDR3 is 17 amino acids. Germline CDR1 is LNHDA and CDR2 is SQIVND (reference sequence). The CDR3 here is CASSIDRSAGGANVLTF. CDR3 DNA: TGTGCCAGTAGTATAGATCGTAGTGCCGGGGGGGCCAACGTCCTGACTTTC.

The rearrangement uses TRBV2 and TRBJ1-5; 8 positions agree with TRBD1. The germline V gene encodes CDR1 SNHLY and CDR2 FYNNEI. The V gene end was trimmed by 3 bases and the J gene end by 2 bases; junction bases not matched to a gene: 3. This CDR3 region has 15 residues. DNA of the CDR3: TGTGCCAGCAGTGATTCAGGGGGCCGCAATCAGCCCCAGCATTTT. Protein: CASSDSGGRNQPQHF.